The present T cell receptor beta chain was sequenced within a study of metastatic and nonmetastatic thyroid tumors (dated by TCRdb to about 2020). For the wider study: Repertoires were compared across peripheral blood and tumor or nodule tissue samples from malignant and benign thyroid patients. What the work shows at the level of the full study, not this receptor alone: In both blood and tumor samples, TCR beta diversity was reported to be significantly higher in malignant tumors than in benign nodules.

Of note for this clone: Its antigen remains undetermined. Base qualities are missing; no much larger clone stands one base away.

No patient had received any treatment before thyroid surgery. Patient clinical samples collected from 2012 to 2018 were retrospectively analysed using T-cell receptor beta sequencing. Receptors were amplified or captured by PCR. Reads for this sample came from an Illumina HiSeq 4000. The TCR beta-chain CDR3 region of each patient was profiled by high-throughput sequencing. Concerning the study's data processing: Drawing on CDR3 differences between clinicopathological groups, the researchers built a classifier meant to tell apart patients with distant-metastatic papillary thyroid cancer. Repertoire diversity was assessed with the Shannon index, and tumor-blood repertoire similarity with the Morisita-Horn index. TCRdb itself trimmed the public reads at Q25 with fastp, ran MiXCR and retained productive beta chains. The V and J calls were determined by TCRdb, not by the authors. A total of tens of thousands of clones appear in this sample, about a third of them only once. The ten largest clones capture around 29% of the sample.

According to the germline V gene, CDR1 reads KGHDR and CDR2 reads SFDVKD. A distance of 25 bases separates the germline ends of V and J, which lose 3 bases and 6 bases respectively. From cysteine to phenylalanine, the CDR3 is 19 amino acids long. Of all the DNA, just the CDR3 is kept, 57 bases in frame from base 1. This clonotype was obtained from a female donor with papillary thyroid cancer or a benign thyroid nodule (not recorded which). Some clones in this sample may be carry-over from other donors' samples. The sample consisted of tumor tissue. In this chain, TRBV24-1 is recombined with TRBJ2-2, with the D assignment possibly TRBD1 or TRBD2, given 7 matching bases for each. The CDR3 region has the sequence CATSDPGTVTGRSAGELFF. The nucleotide sequence is given as TGTGCCACCAGTGATCCGGGGACAGTCACCGGGAGGTCCGCCGGGGAGCTGTTTTTT.